This TCR beta chain stems from a study of blood T cell repertoires in COVID-19. Study summary: T cells, B-cell-depleted T cells, or PBMCs supplied cDNA or gDNA.

The CDR3 spans 16 residues. V dropped 7 bases and J dropped 0 bases, with 16 bases sitting between them. Germline V CDR1 and CDR2: MDHEN, SYDVKM. Profiled with immunoSEQ multiplex PCR; TCRdb holds only in-frame clones, not every one. The sample lists just under 350,000 clones, 88% occurring once. Patients in Seattle were enrolled during active infection, then followed longitudinally. The origin of this receptor is a woman in her 70s with COVID-19, enrolled during active disease. The gene calls are TRBV28 and TRBJ1-5; D possibly corresponds to TRBD1 (6 bases). Specimen: peripheral blood. The CDR3 reads CASIPGETGSNQPQHF. The DNA of the CDR3 is TGTGCCAGCATCCCCGGGGAGACAGGTAGCAATCAGCCCCAGCATTTT. The full variable domain, with the rest looked up from reference TRBV28 and TRBJ1-5, is DVKVTQSSRYLVKRTGEKVFLECVQDMDHENMFWYRQDPGLGLRLIYFSYDVKMKEKGDIPEGYSVSREKKERFSLILESASTNQTSMYLCASIPGETGSNQPQHFGDGTRLSIL.